This T cell receptor (beta chain) is from a study of blood T cells in healthy people across ages. The use of a sample-barcoded 5' primer and a J-beta primer mix characterized a second PCR of roughly 7 to 11 cycles. One entry per CDR3 protein, called by TCRdb with MiXCR from the 5' RACE reads. The sample records about 940,000 distinct CDR3 sequences, around 49% being singletons. In its sample, this clonotype was seen a few times. Trimming shortened V by 5 bases and J by 8 bases, and 18 bases separated the two germline ends. CDR3 length equals 15 residues. Germline V lookup: CDR1 MNHEY, CDR2 SMNVEV (reference sequence). Whenever a sample was processed, at least 6 million PBMCs were isolated.

The V call is TRBV27, the J call TRBJ1-4, with D perhaps matching TRBD1 (6 bases). This clonotype was obtained from a man under 40 in good health. Sequenced: blood. CDR3 bases: TGTGCCAGCAGTGCCCGGAGGGGGAAGGGGGAAAAACTGTTTTTT. As protein: CASSARRGKGEKLFF.